This T cell receptor (beta chain) was retrieved from a study of cytomegalovirus exposure and HLA in healthy donors. The overall study: Ancestry clustering placed around 80% of a few hundred genotyped donors in the Caucasian-associated cluster.

Trimming shortened V by 2 bases and J by 6 bases, and 13 bases separated the two germline ends. Germline V gene lookup returns CDR1 SEHNR and CDR2 FQNEAQ (reference sequence). CDR3 size: 14 residues. Findings and limits, study-wide: Reportedly, a later analysis found an Asian-associated ancestry cluster had fewer N-insertions than the roughly 700-donor mean. In a later analysis, TCR beta V- and J-gene trimming showed a link to a missense DCLRE1C variant. Despite most TCR sequences being rare, some public TCRs occurred in many donors.

PCR used 60 Vbeta primers and 13 Jbeta primers. The assay was immunoSEQ multiplex PCR, and TCRdb's table has in-frame clones only and misses some. The profile shows some 130,000 clones, roughly 79% of them singletons. This clone has just one count. Antigen unknown. This sequence originates from a woman aged 40-49 years in good health and CMV-seronegative. This chain connects TRBV7-9 to TRBJ1-2; no clear D gene. Source material: PBMCs. DNA of the CDR3: TGTGCCAGCAGCTTATTTGCCGGGTCTCATGGCTACACCTTC. Residues: CASSLFAGSHGYTF. The complete variable domain, with remaining parts taken from reference TRBV7-9 and TRBJ1-2, reads DTGVSQNPRHKITKRGQNVTFRCDPISEHNRLYWYRQTLGQGPEFLTYFQNEAQLEKSRLLSDRFSAERPKGSFSTLEIQRTEQGDSAMYLCASSLFAGSHGYTFGSGTRLTVV.